This section outlines one T cell receptor beta chain sequence together with its context. TCRdb's copy holds only in-frame clones and misses some; the assay was immunoSEQ multiplex PCR. The repertoire holds 100,000 to 150,000 clones, with just under 90% as singletons. The CDR3 covers 16 residues. Germline values: CDR1 SGHRS, CDR2 YFSETQ. V dropped 6 bases and J dropped 1; count of bases not matched to a gene: 8. This record belongs to a study of control samples from healthy donors and cancer patients. V and J are TRBV5-1 and TRBJ2-5, with TRBD1 matching over 11 bases. Specimen: PBMCs. The clonotype comes from a man in his fifties or sixties with head and neck cancer. For the CDR3, the DNA is TGCGCCAGCAACCATCGGGACAGGGGGTCCCAAGAGACCCAGTACTTC. As protein: CASNHRDRGSQETQYF.